The 22 T cell receptor beta chains in this list originate from one sample, sequenced in a study of blood T cell dynamics during melanoma immunotherapy. Time point meaning: week 3, after first cycle of checkpoint inhibitor. Sequenced by immunoSEQ multiplex PCR; TCRdb stores in-frame clones only, minus some. The data hold over 12,000 clones, with about 83% observed a single time. The sequences come from blood, collected from a patient treated with checkpoint blockade. All receptors come from a human donor with melanoma.

The chain uses TRBV23-1 and TRBJ2-7; 7 nucleotides align to TRBD1. TRBV23-1 is flagged as an ORF with uncertain function. The CDR3 spans 16 residues. V trimming: 0 bases; J trimming: 0 bases; junction bases outside the gene matches: 5. The CDR3 coding sequence is TGCGCCAGCAGTCAATCGATGGGGACAGCCTCCTACGAGCAGTACTTC. This translates into CASSQSMGTASYEQYF.

The rearrangement links TRBV6-5 to TRBJ1-2; D may be TRBD1 (6 bases). Between the trimmed V and J ends, which lost 0 bases and 8 bases, there was a span of 13 bases. CDR1 and CDR2 from the germline V gene are MNHEY and SVGAGI. This CDR3 has 14 amino acids. The CDR3 protein is CASSYSYYQGGYTF. CDR3 sequence (DNA): TGTGCCAGCAGTTACTCCTACTACCAGGGGGGCTACACCTTC.

The CDR3 region is CASSDRAALDTQYF. The CDR3 nucleotides read TGTGCCAGCAGTGATAGAGCGGCTCTAGATACGCAGTATTTT. The rearrangement uses TRBV2 and TRBJ2-3; a possible D gene is TRBD2 (5 bases). V was shortened by 3 bases and J by 5 bases, with 12 bases between the two germline ends. Germline V gene lookup returns CDR1 SNHLY and CDR2 FYNNEI. CDR3 length equals 14 residues.

The chain recombines TRBV30 with TRBJ1-5, with 7 bases that match TRBD1. The CDR3 is made up of 15 amino acids. The V gene end was trimmed by 8 bases and the J gene end by 6 bases; junction bases not matched to a gene: 16. Germline V gene data show CDR1 as GTSNPN and CDR2 as SVGIG (reference sequence). The CDR3 nucleotides read TGTGCCGGGGGGCCCGGGCAGGGGGGATTTCAGCCCCAGCATTTT. It codes for CAGGPGQGGFQPQHF.

The chain joins TRBV6-7 to TRBJ2-5, with 9 bases aligning to TRBD1. TRBV6-7 is filed as an ORF, its function uncertain. The CDR3 has 17 amino acids. Losses at the gene ends were 5 bases for V and 5 bases for J; bases not matched to a gene: 15. Here the CDR3 DNA reads TGTGCCAGCAGTGAGTTAACAGGGGGCCCCTCAGGGGAGACCCAGTACTTC. Amino acid sequence: CASSELTGGPSGETQYF.

The chain couples TRBV28 to TRBJ2-7; D may correspond to TRBD1 or TRBD2 (5 bases each). Germline CDR1 reads MDHEN; CDR2 reads SYDVKM. The CDR3 length is 12 residues. Trimming removed 5 bases from V and 5 bases from J, with 10 bases in between. The chain's CDR3 is CASSGGRDEQYF. CDR3 coding DNA: TGTGCCAGCAGTGGGGGTAGGGACGAGCAGTACTTC.

V gene TRBV7-9 combines with J gene TRBJ1-2; TRBD1 matches at 9 bases. The V segment lost 5 bases and the J segment 6 bases; nucleotides outside the gene matches: 13. The CDR3 loop spans 16 amino acids. Looked up from germline, CDR1 is SEHNR and CDR2 is FQNEAQ (reference sequence). This CDR3 reads CASSRNDRGGADGYTF. The DNA for the CDR3 is TGTGCCAGCAGCCGGAACGACAGGGGGGGCGCGGATGGCTACACCTTC.

This chain uses TRBV5-8 with TRBJ1-5; D not resolved. Germline CDR1 and CDR2: SGHTS and YDEGEE. The CDR3 length is 17 residues. Trimming left V 1 base short and J 0 bases short, with 14 bases between. The CDR3 here is CASSLTAGTDSNQPQHF. The CDR3, as DNA: TGTGCCAGCAGCTTGACCGCGGGTACCGATAGCAATCAGCCCCAGCATTTT. Full variable domain (outside the CDR3, taken from reference TRBV5-8 and TRBJ1-5): EAGVTQSPTHLIKTRGQQATLRCSPISGHTSVYWYQQALGLGLQFLLWYDEGEERNRGNFPPRFSGRQFPNYSSELNVNALELEDSALYLCASSLTAGTDSNQPQHFGDGTRLSIL.

The chain couples TRBV5-6 to TRBJ2-3; no reliable D call. The germline gives CDR1 SGHDT, CDR2 YYEEEE. This CDR3 has 12 residues. With 4 bases removed from V and 2 bases from J, the gap between germline ends came to 5 bases. The DNA for the CDR3 is TGTGCCAGCAGCCTGAACACAGATACGCAGTATTTT. Its translation is CASSLNTDTQYF.

V is TRBV4-3 and J is TRBJ1-3; 7 bases fit TRBD1. The J segment lost 2 bases and the V segment lost 4 bases, leaving 2 bases of the junction unmatched. The CDR3 runs to 14 residues. Looked up from germline, CDR1 is LGHNA and CDR2 is YSLEER. This chain's CDR3 is CASSLTGTGNTIYF. In DNA form, the CDR3 reads TGCGCCAGCAGCCTGACAGGGACTGGAAACACCATATATTTT.

The chain couples TRBV29-1 to TRBJ2-1; tentatively, D is TRBD2 (6 bases). The V gene lost 6 bases and the J gene lost 7 bases, with 19 bases spanning the gap. This CDR3 contains 14 residues. Germline CDR1 is SQVTM and CDR2 is ANQGSEA. CDR3 nucleotides: TGCAGCGTCGCCGTTAGCGGAGCGAGGAATGAGCAGTTCTTC. Its protein product is CSVAVSGARNEQFF.

For this clone: This same CDR3 is encoded by further DNA sequences in the sample. This chain connects TRBV28 to TRBJ2-7, with TRBD2 matching over 8 bases. This CDR3 comprises 15 residues. Germline V gene data show CDR1 as MDHEN and CDR2 as SYDVKM. Trimming at V came to 9 bases and at J to 1 base, leaving 11 bases not matched to a gene. CDR3: CASRPAGGGSYEQYF. In nucleotides, the CDR3 is TGTGCCAGTAGGCCCGCGGGGGGAGGGTCCTACGAGCAGTACTTC.

The chain employs TRBV27 and TRBJ2-7, with 8 bases lining up with TRBD2. The CDR3 spans 15 residues. CDR1 is MNHEY and CDR2 is SMNVEV in the germline V gene (reference sequence). V lost 7 bases to trimming and J lost 1 base; unmatched junction nucleotides: 9. The CDR3, as DNA: TGTGCCAGCACCCTCACCGGACTAGCATCCTACGAGCAGTACTTC. It specifies CASTLTGLASYEQYF.

The V call is TRBV29-1, the J call TRBJ2-1; the D gene is possibly TRBD2 (6 bases). Germline values: CDR1 SQVTM, CDR2 ANQGSEA. The CDR3 sequence is 14 residues long. The V gene lost 6 bases and the J gene lost 3 bases, with 15 bases spanning the gap. The CDR3 spells CSVTGTHLYNEQFF. The CDR3 DNA reads as TGCAGCGTCACCGGGACTCACCTCTACAATGAGCAGTTCTTC.

This chain links TRBV28 with TRBJ1-1, with D unclear. The CDR3 totals 14 residues. Germline V gene data show CDR1 as MDHEN and CDR2 as SYDVKM. Trimming cost V 7 bases and J 6 bases, with 18 bases left between them. The CDR3 DNA is TGTGCCAGCATTGCCGGGCAGGTCAGAGCTGAAGCTTTCTTT. Translation: CASIAGQVRAEAFF.

The chain recombines TRBV29-1 with TRBJ2-5; 7 positions agree with TRBD1. After removal of 6 bases from V and 4 bases from J, the junction contained 8 bases not matched to a gene. This CDR3 spans 13 amino acids. CDR1 and CDR2 (germline): SQVTM, ANQGSEA. In DNA, the CDR3 is TGCAGCGTCTTGACAGGGTGGGGAGAGACCCAGTACTTC. The encoded protein is CSVLTGWGETQYF.

The V and J genes are TRBV28 and TRBJ2-7, with 12 bases identical to TRBD1. The CDR3 extends over 13 amino acids. The trim removed 10 bases at V and 5 bases at J, leaving 6 bases unmatched. Germline CDR1 MDHEN, CDR2 SYDVKM. CDR3 in DNA: TGTGCCACCGGGGGACAGGGGGCCCACGAGCAGTACTTC. This codes for CATGGQGAHEQYF.

This clone occurred once. The chain carries TRBV6-1 and TRBJ2-5; D is undetermined. Judging by the DNA end, TRBJ2-7 fits better; the J call may be wrong. CDR1 and CDR2 from the germline V gene are MNHNS and SASEGT. The CDR3 spans 12 residues. CDR3 bases: TGTGCCAGCACCCACAGCTCCTACGAGCAGTACTTC. It encodes CASTHSSYEQYF.

This chain uses TRBV10-3 with TRBJ2-7, with 7 bases matching TRBD1. The trim removed 3 bases at V and 3 bases at J, leaving 5 bases unmatched. The CDR3 has 14 amino acids. Germline CDR1 and CDR2: ENHRY and SYGVKD. CDR3 nucleotides: TGTGCCATCAGTGACCGGACAGGCGGCTACGAGCAGTACTTC. Translated: CAISDRTGGYEQYF.

This chain links TRBV7-3 with TRBJ2-7, with D possibly matching TRBD2 (5 bases). This CDR3 comprises 17 residues. Per the germline V gene, CDR1 is SGHTA and CDR2 is FQGTGA. V lost 5 bases, J lost 0 bases, and 20 bases lay in between. CDR3 in amino acids: CASSPTWISESSYEQYF. For the CDR3, the DNA is TGTGCCAGCAGCCCTACTTGGATTAGCGAGAGCTCCTACGAGCAGTACTTC.

The CDR3 here is CASRNGQGATGELFF. CDR3 bases: TGTGCCAGTAGAAACGGACAGGGGGCCACCGGGGAGCTGTTTTTT. The rearrangement links TRBV19 to TRBJ2-2; 11 bases are shared with TRBD1. Unmatched junction bases numbered 4, after V lost 6 bases and J lost 4 bases. The CDR3 length is 15 residues. Germline V gene sequence: CDR1 LNHDA, CDR2 SQIVND (reference sequence).

The CDR3 spells CASMGGGELFF. In DNA form, the CDR3 reads TGCGCCAGCATGGGGGGCGGGGAGCTGTTTTTT. The V and J genes are TRBV23-1 and TRBJ2-2; maybe TRBD2 (6 bases). TRBV23-1 is treated as an ORF (open reading frame) with a function not yet certain. This CDR3 region has 11 residues. Trimming removed 7 bases from V and 7 bases from J, with 7 bases in between.